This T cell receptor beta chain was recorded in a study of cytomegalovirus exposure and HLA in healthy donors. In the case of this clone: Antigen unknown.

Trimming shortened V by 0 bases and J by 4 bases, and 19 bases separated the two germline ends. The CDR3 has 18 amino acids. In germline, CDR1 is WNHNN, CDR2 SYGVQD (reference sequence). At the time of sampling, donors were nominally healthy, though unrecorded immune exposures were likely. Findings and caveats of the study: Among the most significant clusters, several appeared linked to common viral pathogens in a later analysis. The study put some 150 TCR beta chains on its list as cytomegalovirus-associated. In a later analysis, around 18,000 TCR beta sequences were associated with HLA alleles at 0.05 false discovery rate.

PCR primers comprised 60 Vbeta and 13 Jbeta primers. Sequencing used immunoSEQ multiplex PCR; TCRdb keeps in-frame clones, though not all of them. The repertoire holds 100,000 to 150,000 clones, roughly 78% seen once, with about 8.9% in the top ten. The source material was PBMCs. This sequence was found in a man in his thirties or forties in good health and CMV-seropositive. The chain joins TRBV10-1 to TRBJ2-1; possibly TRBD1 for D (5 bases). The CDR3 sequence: CASSESPRARRAYNEQFF. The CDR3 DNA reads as TGCGCCAGCAGTGAGTCTCCCAGGGCTCGGCGTGCATACAATGAGCAGTTCTTC.